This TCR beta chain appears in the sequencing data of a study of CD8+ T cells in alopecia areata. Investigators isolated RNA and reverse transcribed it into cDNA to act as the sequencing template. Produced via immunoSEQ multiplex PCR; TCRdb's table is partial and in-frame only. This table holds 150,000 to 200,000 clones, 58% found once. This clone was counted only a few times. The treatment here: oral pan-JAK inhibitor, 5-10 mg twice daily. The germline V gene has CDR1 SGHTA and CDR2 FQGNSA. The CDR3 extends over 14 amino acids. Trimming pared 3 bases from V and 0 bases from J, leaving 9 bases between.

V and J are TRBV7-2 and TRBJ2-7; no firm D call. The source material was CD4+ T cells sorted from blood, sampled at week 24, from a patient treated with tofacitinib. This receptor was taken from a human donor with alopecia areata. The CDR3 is CASSFAASSYEQYF. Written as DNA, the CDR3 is TGTGCCAGCAGCTTTGCGGCGAGCTCCTACGAGCAGTACTTC.